This T cell receptor (beta chain) was profiled in a study of blood T cell repertoires in COVID-19. TCRdb keeps only in-frame clones here, not all; method: immunoSEQ multiplex PCR. The data contain approximately 280,000 clones, approximately 84% of them seen just once; the ten biggest clones take up less than 2.5%. The germline CDR1 and CDR2 sequences are KGHDR and SFDVKD. The V gene lost 5 bases and the J gene lost 0 bases, with 4 bases spanning the gap. The CDR3 length is 13 residues. Sequenced sample: peripheral blood. The J gene is TRBJ1-5, the V gene TRBV24-1; no clear D gene. This receptor was obtained from a woman in her 30s who had recovered from COVID-19. The CDR3 region has the DNA TGTGCCACCAGTGGTAATAGCAATCAGCCCCAGCATTTT. Translated: CATSGNSNQPQHF.